This T cell receptor beta chain was documented in a study of T cells in Graves' hyperthyroidism and ophthalmopathy. Findings and caveats of the study: Separating ophthalmopathy from stable hyperthyroidism was achieved by a 13 V-J model.

Amplification yielded TCR beta CDR3 regions, with RNA transcripts as the source. HTBI primers were the set used in a first-round RT-PCR of the TCR CDR3. One entry per CDR3 protein results from TCRdb running MiXCR on the multiplex PCR reads. The table includes some 650,000 distinct CDR3 sequences, 16% detected once. For this clonotype: What it binds is not known.

Disease duration was under 3 months in the ophthalmopathy patients, who also had a Clinical Activity Score of at least 3 and a NOSPECS grade of at least 4. Patients showing uncontrolled infection, other autoimmune disease, pregnancy or lactation were ineligible. The germline gives CDR1 MNHEY, CDR2 SMNVEV (reference sequence). The CDR3 contains 16 residues. Trimming cost V 0 bases and J 9 bases, with 15 bases left between them. The chain has TRBV27 and TRBJ1-6; D is ambiguous. Sequenced material: blood. The TCR sequence derives from a woman aged 40 to 55 with Graves' ophthalmopathy. CDR3 nucleotides: TGTGCCAGCAGTTTATCCAGGCCCATGTGGGGTTCACCCCTCCACTTT. Its translation is CASSLSRPMWGSPLHF.